Reported below is one T cell receptor beta chain. These data are taken from a study of blood T cell repertoires in COVID-19. Overall study: T cells, B-cell-depleted T cells, or PBMCs supplied cDNA or gDNA.

After removal of 2 bases from V and 7 bases from J, the junction contained 8 bases not matched to a gene. CDR1 is MNHEY, CDR2 SMNVEV, per germline (reference sequence). The CDR3 length is 15 residues. TCRdb keeps only in-frame clones here, not all; method: immunoSEQ multiplex PCR. The sample records about 50,000 clones, around 86% being singletons. This chain joins TRBV27 and TRBJ1-2; TRBD1 matches at 9 bases. This TCR came from a woman aged 50 to 60 who had recovered from COVID-19. The sequenced material came from PBMCs or T cells enriched from blood (not recorded which). The CDR3 nucleotides are TGTGCCAGCAGTTTAAGTACAGGGGGCCCGAGTGGCTACACCTTC. Translated, it gives CASSLSTGGPSGYTF.